This passage covers 23 T cell receptor beta chains from one sample sequenced in a study of T cell responses to AZD1222 COVID-19 vaccine. Sequenced by immunoSEQ multiplex PCR; TCRdb stores in-frame clones only, minus some. The repertoire consists of 70,000 to 95,000 clones, with around nine tenths occurring once and the leading ten covering over 2.5%. Sample: peripheral blood, taken on day 0 of MenACWY control vaccination. Receptors originate from an adult in good health.

The rearrangement joins TRBV27 to TRBJ2-2; D possibly corresponds to TRBD1 (6 bases). CDR1 is MNHEY and CDR2 is SMNVEV in the germline V gene (reference sequence). Trimming left V 3 bases short and J 5 bases short, with 10 bases between. The length of the CDR3 is 14 residues. The CDR3 reads CASSFGGDTGELFF. The DNA for the CDR3 is TGTGCCAGCAGTTTTGGGGGCGATACCGGGGAGCTGTTTTTT.

The genes are TRBV11-1 and TRBJ2-1; no reliable D call. Trimming cost V 4 bases and J 8 bases, with 9 bases left between them. This CDR3 spans 12 amino acids. The germline CDR1 and CDR2 sequences are SGHAT and FQDESV (reference sequence). This CDR3 is CASSSTLYEQFF. Written as DNA, the CDR3 is TGTGCCAGCAGCTCGACATTGTATGAGCAGTTCTTC.

V is TRBV7-9 and J is TRBJ2-4; 8 bases are a match to TRBD2. The CDR3 covers 19 residues. V lost 2 bases to trimming and J lost 8 bases; unmatched junction nucleotides: 20. Germline V gene data show CDR1 as SEHNR and CDR2 as FQNEAQ (reference sequence). CDR3 DNA sequence: TGTGCCAGCAGCTTACTCCGACAGCGACTTAGCGGGGATTCAGACATTCAGTACTTC. Translated, it gives CASSLLRQRLSGDSDIQYF.

The V and J genes are TRBV9 and TRBJ1-2; D is unclear. The length of the CDR3 is 14 residues. CDR1 and CDR2 (germline): SGDLS, YYNGEE. With 2 bases removed from V and 3 bases from J, the gap between germline ends came to 11 bases. The CDR3 nucleotides read TGTGCCAGCAGCGTTGATAGTCTATACTATGGCTACACCTTC. It yields the protein CASSVDSLYYGYTF.

This chain joins TRBV3-1 (or the pseudogene TRBV3-2) and TRBJ1-1; TRBD1 might be the D (6 bases). Germline assignment: CDR1 LGHDT and CDR2 YNNKEL (reference sequence). Trimming pared 0 bases from V and 11 bases from J, leaving 13 bases between. The CDR3 sequence is 13 residues long. The CDR3, as DNA: TGTGCCAGCAGCCAAGAGAAGCAGGGGAAGGCTTTCTTT. This gives the protein CASSQEKQGKAFF.

The J gene is TRBJ2-3, the V gene TRBV3-1 (or the pseudogene TRBV3-2); a possible D gene is TRBD2 (7 bases). Germline V gene lookup returns CDR1 LGHDT and CDR2 YNNKEL (reference sequence). CDR3 length: 18 residues. Trimming left V 4 bases short and J 4 bases short, with 24 bases between. The CDR3 sequence: CASSRSDLGGGRSDTQYF. The CDR3 nucleotides are TGTGCCAGCAGCCGCTCTGACTTAGGGGGGGGCAGGTCAGATACGCAGTATTTT.

This clone was seen once. J is TRBJ2-5 and V is TRBV7-2; TRBD2 matches 16 bases. Germline V gene data show CDR1 as SGHTA and CDR2 as FQGNSA. The CDR3 runs to 17 residues. J was trimmed by 2 bases and V by 2 bases; bases with no gene match: 2. CDR3 region: CASSLKGLAGGQETQYF. Here the CDR3 DNA reads TGTGCCAGCAGCTTAAAGGGACTAGCGGGGGGGCAAGAGACCCAGTACTTC.

The chain carries TRBV19 and TRBJ1-1; D unresolved. CDR1 and CDR2 (germline): LNHDA, SQIVND (reference sequence). V was trimmed by 7 bases and J by 0 bases, leaving 6 bases between them. The length of the CDR3 is 12 residues. CDR3 nucleotide sequence: TGTGCCAGTAAGGACCTGAACACTGAAGCTTTCTTT. This gives the protein CASKDLNTEAFF. Full variable domain (outside the CDR3, taken from reference TRBV19 and TRBJ1-1): DGGITQSPKYLFRKEGQNVTLSCEQNLNHDAMYWYRQDPGQGLRLIYYSQIVNDFQKGDIAEGYSVSREKKESFPLTVTSAQKNPTAFYLCASKDLNTEAFFGQGTRLTVV.

The V call is TRBV11-2, the J call TRBJ1-3, with D maybe TRBD1 (5 bases). The CDR3 sequence is 15 residues long. The germline V gene has CDR1 SGHAT and CDR2 FQNNGV. Trimming cost V 5 bases and J 4 bases, with 15 bases left between them. The CDR3 here is CASSTSLGAGNTIYF. For the CDR3, the DNA is TGTGCCAGCAGCACCTCCCTAGGGGCCGGAAACACCATATATTTT.

This chain joins TRBV6-2 or TRBV6-3 and TRBJ1-1, with D perhaps TRBD1 (5 bases). Trimming removed 0 bases from V and 5 bases from J, with 7 bases in between. The germline CDR1 and CDR2 sequences are MNHEY and SVGEGT. The CDR3 runs 13 residues. This chain's CDR3 is CASSYSGGTEAFF. The CDR3 nucleotides read TGTGCCAGCAGTTACTCGGGGGGTACTGAAGCTTTCTTT.

V is TRBV28 and J is TRBJ2-1; 8 positions match TRBD2. J was trimmed by 11 bases and V by 4 bases; bases with no gene match: 16. The CDR3 runs 16 residues. Germline values: CDR1 MDHEN, CDR2 SYDVKM. CDR3 sequence: CASSSQSGGSGSQQFF. In DNA form, the CDR3 reads TGTGCCAGCAGTTCCCAGAGCGGGGGCTCGGGTTCTCAGCAGTTCTTC.

The chain has TRBV27 and TRBJ1-2; D remains unclear. The CDR3 covers 14 residues. Germline CDR1 is MNHEY and CDR2 is SMNVEV (reference sequence). V lost 5 bases, J lost 4 bases, and 14 bases lay in between. The DNA for the CDR3 is TGTGCCAGCAGTCCCAACCCTTTCTTCTATGGCTACACCTTC. Translation gives CASSPNPFFYGYTF.

A remark on this clone: An end of the junction does not agree with germline; a read error may underlie this. The chain couples TRBV4-3 to TRBJ1-2, with D possibly TRBD1 on 6 matching bases. Germline CDR1 reads LGHNA; CDR2 reads YSLEER. The length of the CDR3 is 9 residues. CDR3 loop: CASSQRTDF. CDR3 DNA sequence: TGCGCCAGCAGCCAACGGACAGATTTC.

This chain joins TRBV5-5 and TRBJ2-5; 9 bases are shared with TRBD1. With 5 bases clipped from V and 4 bases from J, the junction kept 6 bases outside the gene matches. This CDR3 is 14 amino acids long. Per germline, CDR1 SGHKS and CDR2 YYEKEE (reference sequence). The CDR3 sequence: CASSFTTGGETQYF. The CDR3, as DNA: TGTGCCAGCAGTTTTACGACAGGGGGAGAGACCCAGTACTTC. The full variable domain, with the rest looked up from reference TRBV5-5 and TRBJ2-5, is DAGVTQSPTHLIKTRGQQVTLRCSPISGHKSVSWYQQVLGQGPQFIFQYYEKEERGRGNFPDRFSARQFPNYSSELNVNALLLGDSALYLCASSFTTGGETQYFGPGTRLLVL.

This sequence joins TRBV2 and TRBJ1-2; a weak D match, TRBD1 (5 bases). The CDR3 has 13 amino acids. Trimming left V 6 bases short and J 8 bases short, with 16 bases between. Germline V CDR1 and CDR2: SNHLY, FYNNEI. The CDR3 coding sequence is TGTGCCAGCAGGGCGGTGGGCAGGGAGGGCTACACCTTC. Protein sequence: CASRAVGREGYTF.

The chain carries TRBV21-1 and TRBJ1-2. TRBV21-1 counts as a pseudogene. This CDR3 spans 16 amino acids. CDR3 sequence: CASSKEGRKSNYGYTF. Here the CDR3 DNA reads TGTGCCAGCAGCAAAGAAGGCAGAAAATCTAACTATGGCTACACCTTC.

The genes are TRBV5-6 and TRBJ2-3; D unclear. Germline lookup yields CDR1 SGHDT and CDR2 YYEEEE. The germline V and J ends were trimmed by 3 bases and 2 bases, with 7 bases remaining between them. CDR3 length equals 13 residues. CDR3 loop: CASSSGYTDTQYF. CDR3 coding DNA: TGTGCCAGCAGCTCCGGGTACACAGATACGCAGTATTTT.

The rearrangement uses TRBV2 and TRBJ1-6; D call uncertain. The CDR3 has 15 amino acids. Trimming left V 4 bases short and J 5 bases short, with 12 bases between. CDR1 is SNHLY and CDR2 is FYNNEI in the germline V gene. The CDR3 region has the DNA TGTGCCAGCAGTGGTCAGTGGGCTAATAATTCACCCCTCCACTTT. Protein product: CASSGQWANNSPLHF. The full variable domain, with the rest looked up from reference TRBV2 and TRBJ1-6, is EPEVTQTPSHQVTQMGQEVILRCVPISNHLYFYWYRQILGQKVEFLVSFYNNEISEKSEIFDDQFSVERPDGSNFTLKIRSTKLEDSAMYFCASSGQWANNSPLHFGNGTRLTVT.

The V gene is TRBV15, the J gene TRBJ2-1; 9 bases are a match to TRBD1. CDR3 length: 14 amino acids. The germline V gene has CDR1 LNHNV and CDR2 YYDKDF (reference sequence). V lost 2 bases, J lost 9 bases, and 5 bases stayed unmatched. The CDR3 here is CATSRTGQGGEQFF. DNA for the CDR3: TGTGCCACCAGCAGAACGGGACAGGGTGGTGAGCAGTTCTTC. The complete variable domain, with remaining parts taken from reference TRBV15 and TRBJ2-1, reads DAMVIQNPRYQVTQFGKPVTLSCSQTLNHNVMYWYQQKSSQAPKLLFHYYDKDFNNEADTPDNFQSRRPNTSFCFLDIRSPGLGDTAMYLCATSRTGQGGEQFFGPGTRLTVL.

V usage is TRBV19 and J usage is TRBJ1-1; D is uncertain. The V end was cut by 5 bases, the J end by 1 base, with 14 bases between. This CDR3 region has 15 residues. Germline V gene sequence: CDR1 LNHDA, CDR2 SQIVND (reference sequence). The CDR3 nucleotides are TGTGCCAGTAGTCGACGGGGAGGCCAGAACACTGAAGCTTTCTTT. Translated: CASSRRGGQNTEAFF.

The V call is TRBV2, the J call TRBJ1-1; D call uncertain. The CDR3 has 14 amino acids. V lost 0 bases and J 6 bases, leaving 11 bases between the germline ends. Germline CDR1 reads SNHLY; CDR2 reads FYNNEI. CDR3 loop: CASSEAGSRAEAFF. In DNA form, the CDR3 reads TGTGCCAGCAGTGAAGCTGGTAGCCGGGCTGAAGCTTTCTTT.

V and J are TRBV4-3 and TRBJ2-3; D uncertain. Germline V CDR1 and CDR2: LGHNA, YSLEER. The CDR3 is made up of 13 amino acids. The V end was cut by 1 base, the J end by 6 bases, with 8 bases between. CDR3 loop: CASSQGEWDTQYF. The CDR3 DNA follows: TGCGCCAGCAGCCAAGGAGAATGGGATACGCAGTATTTT.

The genes are TRBV29-1 and TRBJ1-2; D is possibly TRBD1 (5 bases). Germline lookup yields CDR1 SQVTM and CDR2 ANQGSEA. V dropped 7 bases and J dropped 3 bases, with 9 bases sitting between them. CDR3 length: 11 residues. CDR3 residues: CSGGGDYGYTF. The CDR3 bases are TGCAGCGGTGGGGGGGACTATGGCTACACCTTC.